This is a list of T cell receptor beta chains from one sample in a study of PD-L1 blockade in urothelial cancer. The method was immunoSEQ multiplex PCR; TCRdb's version includes in-frame clones alone and lacks a portion of them. The sample yields roughly 51,000 clones, around 79% seen once. The sequences come from PBMCs, collected around atezolizumab (anti-PD-L1) treatment. The receptors stem from an older man with urothelial cancer. The CDR3 runs from the conserved cysteine through the conserved F or W. Each record gives: clone size, CDR3 length, J gene, D gene, V gene, CDR3 DNA, CDR3 protein. The D gene is left open where the match is weak. Clone size appears in some rows only: once, few, many, or a class for an expanded clone.

few	15	TRBJ1-2	TRBD1	TRBV5-1	TGCGCCAGCAGCTTATTCTCAGACAGGGGTGATGGCTACACCTTC	CASSLFSDRGDGYTF
-	16	TRBJ1-5	TRBD1	TRBV5-6	TGTGCCAGCAGCTTCCGGGACAGGGGAGGCAATCAGCCCCAGCATTTT	CASSFRDRGGNQPQHF
-	11	TRBJ1-5	-	TRBV28	TGTGCCAGCAGTTATTTAAAGCCCCAGCATTTT	CASSYLKPQHF
-	14	TRBJ2-7	TRBD2	TRBV5-4	TGTGCCAGCAGAACTAGCGGGAGTGCCTACGAGCAGTACTTC	CASRTSGSAYEQYF
few	14	TRBJ1-4	TRBD1	TRBV5-1	TGCGCCAGCAGCACGACAGGGGTTAATGAAAAACTGTTTTTT	CASSTTGVNEKLFF
-	16	TRBJ2-5	-	TRBV5-1	TGCGCCAGCAGCTTGTTAGGCGGGGAGCGGCAAGAGACCCAGTACTTC	CASSLLGGERQETQYF
large	14	TRBJ2-7	-	TRBV28	TGTGCCAGCAGTTTAGCAGGGGACACCTACGAGCAGTACTTC	CASSLAGDTYEQYF
few	15	TRBJ2-1	TRBD2	TRBV29-1	TGCAGCGTTGAATGGAGGCTAGCGGAGTACAATGAGCAGTTCTTC	CSVEWRLAEYNEQFF
-	16	TRBJ2-7	-	TRBV19	TGTGCCAGTAGCCCTAATAGGGACACTTCCTCCTACGAGCAGTACTTC	CASSPNRDTSSYEQYF
-	18	TRBJ2-1	-	TRBV9	TGTGCCAGCAGCGCGAGCCCTTTAGCGGTTAGCTCCTACAATGAGCAGTTCTTC	CASSASPLAVSSYNEQFF
-	16	TRBJ2-5	TRBD2	TRBV9	TGTGCCAGCAGCGTCGGTGGGGGACTAGTGGAAGAGACCCAGTACTTC	CASSVGGGLVEETQYF
-	16	TRBJ2-7	-	TRBV29-1	TGCAGCGTTGAAGGGGGTCCGGAAAGGGCGGGATACGAGCAGTACTTC	CSVEGGPERAGYEQYF
-	12	TRBJ2-1	-	TRBV6-1	TGTGCCAGCAGTGAACAAGGGGATGAGCAGTTCTTC	CASSEQGDEQFF
few	14	TRBJ2-3	TRBD2	TRBV4-1	TGCGCCAGCAGCCAAGCGGGGGAGGGGGATACGCAGTATTTT	CASSQAGEGDTQYF
-	18	TRBJ2-4	-	TRBV19	TGTGCCAGTAGTATCACAGGGATGAGTCAAAGTGGCCAAAACATTCAGTACTTC	CASSITGMSQSGQNIQYF
-	15	TRBJ2-5	-	TRBV9	TGTGCCAGCAGCCGGCTTCAGGGGAACCAAGAGACCCAGTACTTC	CASSRLQGNQETQYF
-	15	TRBJ2-7	TRBD1	TRBV6-1	TGTGCCAGCAGTTCAGGACAGGCCAGCTCCTACGAGCAGTACTTC	CASSSGQASSYEQYF
-	14	TRBJ2-7	TRBD1	TRBV27	TGTGCCAGCAGCAGGGGGACAGGGGGATACGAGCAGTACTTC	CASSRGTGGYEQYF
-	13	TRBJ2-7	-	TRBV6-6	TGTGCCAGCAGTTACGCGGACAGCTACGAGCAGTACTTC	CASSYADSYEQYF
-	16	TRBJ2-3	TRBD1	TRBV18	TGTGCCAGCTCACCACGAGGGGGACAGGGCACAGATACGCAGTATTTT	CASSPRGGQGTDTQYF
-	15	TRBJ1-5	-	TRBV6-5	TGTGCCAGCAGTTACCAACAGGGAAACAATCAGCCCCAGCATTTT	CASSYQQGNNQPQHF
-	13	TRBJ1-5	-	TRBV2	TGTGCCAGCAGTGAATTCAGGGTCCAGCCCCAGCATTTT	CASSEFRVQPQHF
-	14	TRBJ2-7	TRBD1	TRBV6-5	TGTGCCAGCATGGGACAGGGGGTGGAGGGCGAGCAGTACTTC	CASMGQGVEGEQYF
once	17	TRBJ2-4	TRBD1	TRBV30	TGTGCCTGGAGCCGACCTGGGCAGGGGGCGTCCAAAAACATTCAGTACTTC	CAWSRPGQGASKNIQYF
-	14	TRBJ2-1	TRBD2	TRBV7-8	TGTGCCAGCAGCTTAGTTACTAGCGCCCGTGAGCAGTTCTTC	CASSLVTSAREQFF
-	15	TRBJ2-1	TRBD1	TRBV5-6	TGTGCCAGCGCCCCTTCGTGGGACAGGGATAATGAGCAGTTCTTC	CASAPSWDRDNEQFF
-	16	TRBJ2-1	TRBD2	TRBV9	TGTGCCAGCAGCGTAGTGCCCGGGAGGGCCTACAATGAGCAGTTCTTC	CASSVVPGRAYNEQFF
-	18	TRBJ2-1	TRBD2	TRBV29-1	TGCAGCGCCGAAGGGTTCGCAGCGGGAGGGAACCTCTACAATGAGCAGTTCTTC	CSAEGFAAGGNLYNEQFF
-	16	TRBJ2-1	-	TRBV28	TGTGCCAGCAGTCCCTTGAGCGGCAATAAAAACAATGAGCAGTTCTTC	CASSPLSGNKNNEQFF
-	13	TRBJ2-2	-	TRBV11-3	TGTGCCAGCAGCCGGATGGAGACCGGGGAGCTGTTTTTT	CASSRMETGELFF
-	16	TRBJ1-5	TRBD1	TRBV27	TGTGCCAGCAGTTCTGCGACAGGGCAAGTGAGACAGCCCCAGCATTTT	CASSSATGQVRQPQHF
-	15	TRBJ2-1	-	TRBV2	TGTGCCAGCAGTGTTACGGAGAACCTGTACAATGAGCAGTTCTTC	CASSVTENLYNEQFF
-	15	TRBJ2-1	-	TRBV11-3	TGTGCCAGCAGCTTAGGTCTAGCCTCCTACAATGAGCAGTTCTTC	CASSLGLASYNEQFF
-	11	TRBJ2-7	-	TRBV20-1	TGCAGTGCTAGAGCGGGCTACGAGCAGTACTTC	CSARAGYEQYF
-	13	TRBJ2-3	-	TRBV5-1	TGCGCCAGCAGACAGGGTAGCACAGATACGCAGTATTTT	CASRQGSTDTQYF
-	15	TRBJ1-1	-	TRBV18	TGTGCCAGCTCACCGCAAGCACTGGGGACTTCTGAAGCTTTCTTT	CASSPQALGTSEAFF
-	15	TRBJ2-2	-	TRBV5-1	TGCGCCAGCAGCTGGGGGGACAGAGACACCGGGGAGCTGTTTTTT	CASSWGDRDTGELFF
-	14	TRBJ1-5	TRBD1	TRBV29-1	TGCAGCGCCCGACAGGGCAATAGCAATCAGCCCCAGCATTTT	CSARQGNSNQPQHF
-	13	TRBJ2-7	-	TRBV2	TGTGCCAGCAGTGATGGCAGGACCTACGAGCAGTACTTC	CASSDGRTYEQYF
-	15	TRBJ2-5	TRBD1	TRBV10-3	TGTGCCATCAGTGGGCGACAGGGGGCAGGAGAGACCCAGTACTTC	CAISGRQGAGETQYF
-	14	TRBJ2-3	TRBD2	TRBV10-3	TGTGCCATTCAGGAGCGGGAGGGAACAGATACGCAGTATTTT	CAIQEREGTDTQYF
few	15	TRBJ1-5	-	TRBV6-6	TGTGCCAGCAGTTACGAAGCCAGGGGATGGCAGCCCCAGCATTTT	CASSYEARGWQPQHF
-	14	TRBJ1-1	-	TRBV2	TGTGCCAGCAGTGCCGGGATTCTGAACACTGAAGCTTTCTTT	CASSAGILNTEAFF
-	13	TRBJ2-7	-	TRBV28	TGTGCCAGCACCGGGGAGGCACCCCGCGAGCAGTACTTC	CASTGEAPREQYF
-	15	TRBJ2-1	TRBD1	TRBV27	TGTGCCAGCAGTTTTCAGACAGGGGAAGTTAATGAGCAGTTCTTC	CASSFQTGEVNEQFF
few	15	TRBJ1-1	TRBD1	TRBV5-5	TGTGCCAGCAGCCCGCCGGGACAGGGAAGAACTGAAGCTTTCTTT	CASSPPGQGRTEAFF
few	15	TRBJ1-5	-	TRBV4-1	TGCGCCAGCAGCCAAGATACGGGGGGTCTAGGGCCCCAGCATTTT	CASSQDTGGLGPQHF
-	14	TRBJ2-5	TRBD1	TRBV27	TGTGCCAGCAGTCTCCAGGGGGTAAAAGAGACCCAGTACTTC	CASSLQGVKETQYF
-	14	TRBJ2-1	-	TRBV30	TGTGCCTGGAGTGGAATAGGGGCATACAATGAGCAGTTCTTC	CAWSGIGAYNEQFF
-	17	TRBJ1-4	-	TRBV7-2	TGTGCCAGCAGCTTAGCGCGTCTAGGGATTCTTGGAGGAAAACTGTTTTTT	CASSLARLGILGGKLFF